Listed here are 21 T cell receptor beta chains from one sample, sequenced in a study of regulatory T cells in long-lasting Graves disease. Time point here: newly diagnosed GD, antithyroid drugs for less than 3 months. Scientists built the TCR library using RNA that was extracted from PBMCs. The authors built TCR beta libraries using iRepertoire HTBI primers and Arm-PCR of CDR3 regions. TCRdb used MiXCR to reprocess the multiplex PCR reads, holding one entry per CDR3 protein. The data hold 540,000 or so distinct CDR3 sequences, with roughly 14% observed a single time. These data were also reused for a study on T cells in Graves' hyperthyroidism and ophthalmopathy.

The sequencing here drew on peripheral blood mononuclear cells (PBMCs), taken at new diagnosis, from a patient treated with antithyroid drugs. The receptors were sampled from a man aged 30-40 years with Graves disease.

This chain joins TRBV5-1 and TRBJ2-3, with D possibly matching TRBD1 (6 bases). The germline V gene has CDR1 SGHRS and CDR2 YFSETQ. V was trimmed by 1 base and J by 4 bases, leaving 13 bases between them. The CDR3 is made up of 15 amino acids. The CDR3 nucleotides are TGCGCCAGCAGCTTGAGGGGGACCCCGGCAGATACGCAGTATTTT. It translates to CASSLRGTPADTQYF.

This clonotype was seen more than once but under ten times. The J gene is TRBJ1-6, the V gene TRBV6-1; tentatively, D is TRBD1 (5 bases). From germline, CDR1 is MNHNS and CDR2 SASEGT. Trimming left V 6 bases short and J 9 bases short, with 27 bases between. The CDR3 has 18 amino acids. CDR3 nucleotides: TGTGCCAGCAGCTCTCTTCAATCAGGGACGTCGGGTCTTTCACCCCTCCACTTT. Its protein product is CASSSLQSGTSGLSPLHF.

This clonotype was observed once. The chain links TRBV7-9 to TRBJ2-1; 7 nucleotides agree with TRBD2. Looked up from germline, CDR1 is SEHNR and CDR2 is FQNEAQ (reference sequence). After removal of 0 bases from V and 8 bases from J, the junction contained 13 bases not matched to a gene. The CDR3 extends over 17 amino acids. CDR3 coding DNA: TGTGCCAGCAGCTTAGCGCTTAGGACCGGGGGAGGGGATGAGCAGTTCTTC. Translating gives CASSLALRTGGGDEQFF.

This clonotype was detected ten times or more. CDR3 in DNA: TGCAGTGCTAGAGCCACCCCTAGCGATGGCACAGATACGCAGTATTTT. Translated: CSARATPSDGTDTQYF. The chain uses TRBV20-1 and TRBJ2-3, with a tentative D call TRBD2 (6 bases). The V end lost 1 base, the J end lost 1 base, and 15 bases lay between the germline ends. The CDR3 loop spans 16 amino acids. Germline V CDR1 and CDR2: DFQATT, SNEGSKA (reference sequence).

This sequence joins TRBV20-1 and TRBJ2-2; the match to TRBD2 covers 11 bases. Germline loops: CDR1 DFQATT, CDR2 SNEGSKA (reference sequence). Germline trimming cut 2 bases from V and 7 bases from J; bases unmatched to any gene: 18. The CDR3 extends over 19 amino acids. CDR3 protein: CSARKTPGASGRSFGELFF. CDR3 bases: TGCAGTGCTAGAAAGACCCCGGGGGCTAGCGGGAGGTCCTTCGGGGAGCTGTTTTTT.

This clonotype was recorded at least ten times. This chain connects TRBV10-3 to TRBJ1-1; the match to TRBD1 covers 8 bases. With V trimmed by 2 bases and J by 4 bases, 0 bases remained unmatched. CDR1 and CDR2 from the germline V gene are ENHRY and SYGVKD. CDR3 size: 13 residues. The CDR3 DNA reads as TGTGCCATCAGTGAGACAGGGGGCACTGAAGCTTTCTTT. Protein product: CAISETGGTEAFF.

The rearrangement joins TRBV29-1 to TRBJ1-3; D is ambiguous. The V gene's germline CDR1 is SQVTM and CDR2 ANQGSEA. Trimming removed 2 bases at V and 0 bases at J, with 5 bases between. CDR3 length equals 13 residues. The CDR3 DNA reads TGCAGCGTTGAACCAGGCTCTGGAAACACCATATATTTT. This encodes CSVEPGSGNTIYF. The variable domain in full, with the rest retrieved from reference TRBV29-1 and TRBJ1-3, is SAVISQKPSRDICQRGTSLTIQCQVDSQVTMMFWYRQQPGQSLTLIATANQGSEATYESGFVIDKFPISRPNLTFSTLTVSNMSPEDSSIYLCSVEPGSGNTIYFGEGSWLTVV.

This clonotype showed up just a few times. This may stem from a read error, because a much larger clone lies one nucleotide away. This rearrangement joins TRBV24-1 to TRBJ1-1; TRBD1 agrees at 7 bases. The CDR3 is 13 residues long. Trimming took 9 bases from V and 0 from J; bases not matched to a gene: 3. Germline CDR1 is KGHDR and CDR2 is SFDVKD. CDR3 bases: TGTGCCACCCAGGGGGGCATGAACACTGAAGCTTTCTTT. It is translated as CATQGGMNTEAFF.

This chain uses TRBV9 with TRBJ2-6; D tentatively reads TRBD1 or TRBD2 (5 bases each). There are 18 residues in the CDR3. Trimming cost V 0 bases and J 1 base, with 14 bases left between them. Germline CDR1 reads SGDLS; CDR2 reads YYNGEE. CDR3 amino acids: CASSVEQGRFSGANVLTF. The CDR3, as DNA: TGTGCCAGCAGCGTAGAGCAGGGACGTTTTTCTGGGGCCAACGTCCTGACTTTC.

This clonotype has a count of ten or more. V and J are TRBV30 and TRBJ1-1; D uncertain. V dropped 2 bases and J dropped 3 bases, with 7 bases sitting between them. The CDR3 runs 12 residues. The germline CDR1 and CDR2 sequences are GTSNPN and SVGIG (reference sequence). CDR3 loop: CAWSLEYTEAFF. The CDR3, as DNA: TGTGCCTGGAGTCTAGAGTACACTGAAGCTTTCTTT.

This clonotype has a count of ten or more. A much larger clonotype is one base distant, so this may be a read error. The chain has TRBV2 and TRBJ2-1, with 13 bases matching TRBD2. Germline lookup yields CDR1 SNHLY and CDR2 FYNNEI. CDR3 length equals 13 residues. V gave up 8 bases and J gave up 5 bases; unmatched junction bases: 0. CDR3 sequence: CASGLAGDNEQFF. The CDR3 region has the DNA TGTGCCAGCGGACTAGCGGGAGACAATGAGCAGTTCTTC.

Many counts were recorded for this clonotype. V and J are TRBV27 and TRBJ2-3; 8 nucleotides line up with TRBD2. CDR1 MNHEY and CDR2 SMNVEV come from the germline V gene (reference sequence). The CDR3 spans 16 residues. V dropped 2 bases and J dropped 1; count of bases not matched to a gene: 5. The CDR3 here is CASSLIRAGGTDTQYF. CDR3 DNA: TGTGCCAGCAGTTTAATTAGAGCGGGAGGCACAGATACGCAGTATTTT.

This chain joins TRBV18 and TRBJ2-1; possible D gene TRBD1, 6 bases. The germline V and J ends were trimmed by 5 bases and 10 bases, with 18 bases remaining between them. The CDR3 length is 14 residues. Germline CDR1 reads KGHSH; CDR2 reads LQKENI. CDR3 DNA: TGTGCCAGCTCAGAGCGACAGGCAGCCTACGAGCAGTTCTTC. Translating gives CASSERQAAYEQFF.

V and J are TRBV20-1 and TRBJ2-4; perhaps TRBD1 as D (6 bases). Germline V CDR1 and CDR2: DFQATT, SNEGSKA (reference sequence). The CDR3 contains 13 residues. The germline V and J ends were trimmed by 3 bases and 3 bases, with 9 bases remaining between them. The CDR3 nucleotides read TGCAGTGCTAGGGACAGTCACAAAAACATTCAGTACTTC. This codes for CSARDSHKNIQYF.

This clonotype has at least ten counts. V is TRBV29-1 and J is TRBJ2-2, with D maybe TRBD2 (5 bases). Germline V gene lookup returns CDR1 SQVTM and CDR2 ANQGSEA. The V and J ends lost 5 bases and 0 bases respectively, with 10 bases between them. The CDR3 length is 14 residues. The CDR3 DNA is TGCAGCGTTCGGCTAGCTTCGAACACCGGGGAGCTGTTTTTT. It is translated as CSVRLASNTGELFF.

This clonotype was seen at least ten times. The V gene is TRBV24-1, the J gene TRBJ2-1, with 9 bases matching TRBD2. CDR3 length: 17 residues. Germline assignment: CDR1 KGHDR and CDR2 SFDVKD. V gave up 6 bases and J gave up 0 bases; unmatched junction bases: 8. CDR3 amino acids: CATSRLAGVTSYNEQFF. CDR3 coding DNA: TGTGCCACCAGTAGGTTAGCGGGAGTTACCTCCTACAATGAGCAGTTCTTC.

This clonotype was detected a few times. V gene TRBV27 combines with J gene TRBJ1-5; no reliable D call. The CDR3 has 15 residues. Trimming removed 4 bases at V and 1 base at J, with 11 bases between. Per the germline V gene, CDR1 is MNHEY and CDR2 is SMNVEV (reference sequence). CDR3 nucleotide sequence: TGTGCCAGCAGTTCCCGACGGAAAAGCAATCAGCCCCAGCATTTT. This sequence encodes CASSSRRKSNQPQHF.

This clonotype was detected ten times or more. The chain carries TRBV29-1 and TRBJ2-7; D perhaps matches TRBD2 (5 bases). CDR3 size: 14 residues. The V and J ends lost 5 bases and 3 bases respectively, with 17 bases between them. Germline lookup yields CDR1 SQVTM and CDR2 ANQGSEA. The CDR3 DNA follows: TGCAGCGTTCGGTTCTCCGAGCGGAGCTACGAGCAGTACTTC. Its translation: CSVRFSERSYEQYF.

This clonotype is a singleton in its sample. This sequence may be a read error, since a much larger clone differs from it by one base. V and J are TRBV7-9 and TRBJ2-1; 14 positions agree with TRBD2. The CDR3 length is 16 residues. Germline-derived CDR1 and CDR2 are SEHNR and FQNEAQ (reference sequence). This CDR3 is CASSLQGLAGDNERFF. The CDR3 region has the DNA TGTGCCAGCAGCTTACAGGGACTAGCGGGAGACAATGAGCGGTTCTTC.

This clonotype was found many times. The rearrangement joins TRBV2 to TRBJ1-2; 7 positions agree with TRBD1. The germline V gene encodes CDR1 SNHLY and CDR2 FYNNEI. Unmatched junction bases numbered 5, after V lost 6 bases and J lost 4 bases. The CDR3 has 13 residues. The CDR3: CASSKGDSYGYTF. DNA for the CDR3: TGTGCCAGCAGCAAAGGGGACAGCTATGGCTACACCTTC. Drawing the rest from reference TRBV2 and TRBJ1-2, the complete variable domain is EPEVTQTPSHQVTQMGQEVILRCVPISNHLYFYWYRQILGQKVEFLVSFYNNEISEKSEIFDDQFSVERPDGSNFTLKIRSTKLEDSAMYFCASSKGDSYGYTFGSGTRLTVV.

This clonotype was seen at least ten times. The chain couples TRBV6-1 to TRBJ1-1; unclear D gene. The CDR3 has 13 amino acids. V shed 4 bases and J shed 6 bases, with 12 bases lying between them. The germline CDR1 and CDR2 sequences are MNHNS and SASEGT. In nucleotides, the CDR3 is TGTGCCAGCAGTGGGACCCGGAGGTCTGAAGCTTTCTTT. Its translation is CASSGTRRSEAFF.